The 12 T cell receptor beta chains below all came from one sample that was sequenced in a study of T cell repertoires in cytomegalovirus infection. Each CDR3 protein is one row after TCRdb ran MiXCR on the reads. The sample has 150,000 to 200,000 distinct CDR3 sequences, roughly 14% seen once; the top ten hold around 27%. The sample comprised PBMCs. These receptors all come from a human donor in good health (CMV status not recorded). Some clones in this sample may be carry-over from other donors' samples.

This clonotype was counted at least ten times. The chain couples TRBV7-2 to TRBJ2-1; D remains ambiguous. This CDR3 comprises 14 residues. Germline V lookup: CDR1 SGHTA, CDR2 FQGNSA. Trimming took off 3 bases at V and 1 base at J, with 7 bases between the two ends. This CDR3 is CASSFRVSYNEQFF. The CDR3 DNA reads TGTGCCAGCAGCTTCCGGGTTTCCTACAATGAGCAGTTCTTC. The entire variable domain, with the rest obtained from reference TRBV7-2 and TRBJ2-1, is as follows: GAGVSQSPSNKVTEKGKDVELRCDPISGHTALYWYRQSLGQGLEFLIYFQGNSAPDKSGLPSDRFSAERTGGSVSTLTIQRTQQEDSAVYLCASSFRVSYNEQFFGPGTRLTVL.

This clonotype was seen more than once but under ten times. The chain is built from TRBV6-2 or TRBV6-3 and TRBJ2-1, with 8 bases aligning to TRBD2. V gave up 4 bases and J gave up 6 bases; unmatched junction bases: 8. In germline, CDR1 is MNHEY, CDR2 SVGEGT. The CDR3 runs 15 residues. DNA for the CDR3: TGTGCCAGCAGTTTAAGACTAGCGTCTTCCAATGAGCAGTTCTTC. Its translation: CASSLRLASSNEQFF.

The rearrangement joins TRBV5-5 to TRBJ1-5; 7 bases are shared with TRBD1. The V segment lost 0 bases and the J segment 2 bases; nucleotides outside the gene matches: 8. Germline V gene lookup returns CDR1 SGHKS and CDR2 YYEKEE (reference sequence). There are 17 residues in the CDR3. The CDR3 coding sequence is TGTGCCAGCAGCTTGGGGTTTGTTGGACAGGGCAATCAGCCCCAGCATTTT. This gives the protein CASSLGFVGQGNQPQHF.

This clonotype was detected many times. This chain joins TRBV11-2 and TRBJ1-2; D gene unclear. Germline assignment: CDR1 SGHAT and CDR2 FQNNGV. V was clipped by 5 bases and J by 4 bases, with 11 bases between them. The CDR3 has 13 amino acids. CDR3 sequence (DNA): TGTGCCAGCAGCCCGGACGTGGGCTATGGCTACACCTTC. Protein product: CASSPDVGYGYTF.

The sample holds many counts of this clonotype. The chain carries TRBV7-8 and TRBJ2-3, with a tentative D call TRBD2 (7 bases). Germline lookup yields CDR1 SGHVS and CDR2 FQNEAQ. The CDR3 runs 15 residues. Trimming took off 4 bases at V and 0 bases at J, with 11 bases between the two ends. For the CDR3, the DNA is TGTGCCAGCAGCTCCTCGGGGGGCAGCACAGATACGCAGTATTTT. Translating it yields CASSSSGGSTDTQYF. Together with reference TRBV7-8 and TRBJ2-3, the CDR3 gives the full variable domain: GAGVSQSPRYKVAKRGQDVALRCDPISGHVSLFWYQQALGQGPEFLTYFQNEAQLDKSGLPSDRFFAERPEGSVSTLKIQRTQQEDSAVYLCASSSSGGSTDTQYFGPGTRLTVL.

The gene calls are TRBV20-1 and TRBJ1-2, with 9 bases aligning to TRBD1. With 0 bases clipped from V and 7 bases from J, the junction kept 3 bases outside the gene matches. Germline CDR1 is DFQATT and CDR2 is SNEGSKA (reference sequence). This CDR3 comprises 13 residues. Written as DNA, the CDR3 is TGCAGTGCTAGAGATCACAGGGGGCGTGGCTACACCTTC. Translation: CSARDHRGRGYTF.

The sample holds a few counts of this clonotype. V is TRBV5-4 and J is TRBJ1-1, with 8 bases that match TRBD1. The J segment lost 4 bases and the V segment lost 4 bases, leaving 6 bases of the junction unmatched. The CDR3 sequence is 14 residues long. Per germline, CDR1 SGHNT and CDR2 YYREEE (reference sequence). The CDR3 coding sequence is TGTGCCAGCAGCCCTGGACAGGGAGGCACTGAAGCTTTCTTT. This encodes CASSPGQGGTEAFF.

This rearrangement joins TRBV15 to TRBJ1-4, with TRBD1 as a possible D gene (6 bases). CDR3 length: 18 residues. V was pared by 0 bases and J by 0 bases, with 14 bases between. CDR1 and CDR2 from the germline V gene are LNHNV and YYDKDF (reference sequence). This CDR3 is CATSRDLWSGATNEKLFF. CDR3 sequence (DNA): TGTGCCACCAGCAGAGATCTCTGGTCAGGGGCAACTAATGAAAAACTGTTTTTT.

This clonotype was counted many times. The chain employs TRBV7-3 and TRBJ2-2; D call uncertain. CDR3 length: 12 residues. Germline CDR1 reads SGHTA; CDR2 reads FQGTGA. Trimming took off 1 base at V and 3 bases at J, with 0 bases between the two ends. The CDR3 coding sequence is TGTGCCAGCAGCTTAAACACCGGGGAGCTGTTTTTT. This sequence encodes CASSLNTGELFF.

This clonotype was counted only a few times. In nucleotides, the CDR3 is TGCAGCGTTCGACTAGGAGACATTCAGTACTTC. Protein product: CSVRLGDIQYF. This chain uses TRBV29-1 with TRBJ2-4; D perhaps matches TRBD2 (6 bases). The CDR3 totals 11 residues. V dropped 5 bases and J dropped 8 bases, with 10 bases sitting between them. CDR1 and CDR2 (germline): SQVTM, ANQGSEA.

This clonotype was seen a few times. The V gene is TRBV29-1, the J gene TRBJ1-4; D call uncertain. In germline, CDR1 is SQVTM, CDR2 ANQGSEA. V gave up 1 base and J gave up 2 bases, with 11 bases separating them. The CDR3 is 15 residues long. In nucleotides, the CDR3 is TGCAGCGTTGAAGGGACCAGCAATACTAATGAAAAACTGTTTTTT. This codes for CSVEGTSNTNEKLFF.

CDR3 in amino acids: CASSFTDYGYTF. For the CDR3, the DNA is TGTGCCAGCAGTTTCACGGACTATGGCTACACCTTC. The chain couples TRBV6-6 to TRBJ1-2, with D unclear. Germline-derived CDR1 and CDR2 are MNHNY and SVGAGI (reference sequence). Trimming shortened V by 4 bases and J by 3 bases, and 6 bases separated the two germline ends. The CDR3 runs to 12 residues.